The rows below give T cell receptor beta chains drawn from one sample of a study of blood T cell repertoires in COVID-19. Sequenced by immunoSEQ multiplex PCR; TCRdb stores in-frame clones only, minus some. In the table there are approximately 66,000 clones, about 73% of which are singletons. The sequenced sample consisted of peripheral blood. The receptors here all came from a man aged 60 to 75 with acute or convalescent COVID-19. Each CDR3 is given with its conserved first and last residue. The D gene is left open where the match is weak. Size is omitted from some rows. Given values are once, few, many or a class for expanded clones.

v_call,d_call,clone_size,j_call,cdr3_aa,cdr3_nt
TRBV11-1,.,few,TRBJ1-3,CASSSNRGNTIYF,TGTGCCAGCAGCTCAAATCGGGGAAACACCATATATTTT
TRBV19,TRBD2,.,TRBJ2-1,CASSSTSGSYNEQFF,TGTGCCAGTAGTTCCACTAGCGGGAGCTACAATGAGCAGTTCTTC
TRBV5-1,TRBD2,.,TRBJ2-5,CASSLGTSETQYF,TGCGCCAGCAGCTTGGGGACTAGCGAGACCCAGTACTTC
TRBV7-2,TRBD1,.,TRBJ1-2,CASSSTGVRGYTF,TGTGCCAGCAGCTCTACAGGGGTAAGAGGCTACACCTTC
TRBV19,.,.,TRBJ2-3,CASSPLTGDTTDTQYF,TGTGCCAGTAGTCCCTTAACCGGGGACACCACAGATACGCAGTATTTT
TRBV24-1,.,.,TRBJ2-5,CATSDSLGGETQYF,TGTGCCACCAGTGATTCTTTAGGGGGAGAGACCCAGTACTTC
TRBV24-1,.,.,TRBJ2-1,CATSDPGTLEDEQFF,TGTGCCACCAGTGATCCCGGGACATTAGAGGATGAGCAGTTCTTC
TRBV5-1,.,once,TRBJ2-7,CASSLYYEQYF,TGCGCCAGCAGCTTGTACTACGAGCAGTACTTC
TRBV7-3,.,.,TRBJ2-7,CASSSDRYYEQYF,TGTGCCAGCAGCTCGGACAGATACTACGAGCAGTACTTC
TRBV19,.,.,TRBJ2-6,CASSQGIGANVLTF,TGTGCCAGTAGTCAGGGTATCGGGGCCAACGTCCTGACTTTC
TRBV6-5,.,.,TRBJ2-3,CASSFPGAGTPYTQYF,TGTGCCAGCAGTTTCCCAGGGGCGGGCACACCTTATACGCAGTATTTT
TRBV5-6,.,.,TRBJ2-5,CASSLGGRQETQYF,TGTGCCAGCAGCCTGGGGGGGCGGCAAGAGACCCAGTACTTC
TRBV7-8,TRBD1,.,TRBJ1-2,CASSWGQGDYGYTF,TGTGCCAGCAGCTGGGGACAGGGGGACTATGGCTACACCTTC